The 27 T cell receptor beta chains listed next were all sequenced from one sample in a study of blood T cell repertoires in COVID-19. This table comes from immunoSEQ multiplex PCR, and its TCRdb copy is limited to in-frame clones, with some not included. Among approximately 350,000 clones listed, under 85% were seen once. Sample: PBMCs or T cells enriched from blood (not recorded which). The receptors were sampled from a woman aged 50 to 65 who had recovered from COVID-19.

The chain carries TRBV6-2 or TRBV6-3 and TRBJ1-2; 7 bases are a match to TRBD1. J was trimmed by 3 bases and V by 5 bases; bases with no gene match: 9. Germline V gives CDR1 MNHEY, CDR2 SVGEGT. This CDR3 contains 15 residues. DNA for the CDR3: TGTGCCAGCAGTGTGACAGGGTACCATCACTATGGCTACACCTTC. It specifies CASSVTGYHHYGYTF.

The chain is built from TRBV29-1 and TRBJ1-2, with 7 bases aligning to TRBD1. This CDR3 has 12 residues. The junction had 1 base not matched to a gene; V was cut back by 0 bases and J by 6 bases. CDR1 and CDR2 from the germline V gene are SQVTM and ANQGSEA. The CDR3 is CSVEDRGNGYTF. In DNA form, the CDR3 reads TGCAGCGTTGAAGACAGGGGGAATGGCTACACCTTC.

The chain is built from TRBV19 and TRBJ2-7, with D tentatively TRBD2 (7 bases). This CDR3 is built from 15 residues. Between the trimmed V and J ends, which lost 1 base and 3 bases, there was a span of 13 bases. CDR1 and CDR2 (germline): LNHDA, SQIVND (reference sequence). CDR3 region: CASSIAAGANYEQYF. The CDR3 DNA reads TGTGCCAGTAGTATAGCTGCGGGGGCCAACTACGAGCAGTACTTC.

For this clone: One end of the junction fails to match germline, which may point to a read error. V is TRBV12-3 or TRBV12-4 and J is TRBJ1-1, with a tentative D call TRBD1 (5 bases). The CDR3 length is 11 residues. The CDR3 DNA sequence: TGTGCCAGCAGCTCTGGACACAAGACGCTCTTT. Translation: CASSSGHKTLF.

The gene calls are TRBV10-3 and TRBJ2-5; 8 bases match TRBD2. The CDR3 consists of 16 residues. With 3 bases clipped from V and 2 bases from J, the junction kept 8 bases outside the gene matches. The germline CDR1 and CDR2 sequences are ENHRY and SYGVKD. This CDR3 is CAISEFVASGQETQYF. In DNA, the CDR3 is TGTGCCATCAGTGAATTCGTGGCTAGCGGGCAAGAGACCCAGTACTTC.

This clone was observed a handful of times. The genes are TRBV7-9 and TRBJ1-1, with 7 bases fitting TRBD1. Germline CDR1 reads SEHNR; CDR2 reads FQNEAQ (reference sequence). Unmatched junction bases numbered 7, after V lost 5 bases and J lost 7 bases. The length of the CDR3 is 13 residues. The CDR3 DNA is TGTGCCAGCAGCCCCCTGGGACAGAGTGAAGCTTTCTTT. Encoded protein: CASSPLGQSEAFF.

This clone turned up a few times. The same CDR3 is also encoded by other DNA sequences in this sample. This rearrangement joins TRBV20-1 to TRBJ2-7; D gene unclear. Looked up from germline, CDR1 is DFQATT and CDR2 is SNEGSKA (reference sequence). The CDR3 runs to 11 residues. The germline V and J ends were trimmed by 1 base and 3 bases, with 4 bases remaining between them. CDR3 protein: CSARGGYEQYF. In DNA, the CDR3 is TGCAGTGCTAGAGGAGGCTACGAGCAGTACTTC.

The chain links TRBV2 to TRBJ1-2; 8 nucleotides line up with TRBD1. Germline assignment: CDR1 SNHLY and CDR2 FYNNEI. CDR3 length: 14 residues. V gave up 5 bases and J gave up 8 bases; unmatched junction bases: 10. This CDR3 reads CASSSDRGVGGYTF. The CDR3 coding sequence is TGTGCCAGCAGTTCAGACAGGGGTGTAGGCGGCTACACCTTC.

V usage is TRBV4-3 and J usage is TRBJ1-4, with a tentative D call TRBD1 (6 bases). Trimming removed 1 base from V and 8 bases from J, with 8 bases in between. The germline CDR1 and CDR2 sequences are LGHNA and YSLEER. The CDR3 is made up of 13 amino acids. The CDR3 nucleotides are TGCGCCAGCAGCCAAGGGACAGTCGAAAAACTGTTTTTT. It translates to CASSQGTVEKLFF.

The chain uses TRBV30 and TRBJ1-6, with TRBD1 matching over 7 bases. The CDR3 runs 13 residues. Germline V gene data show CDR1 as GTSNPN and CDR2 as SVGIG (reference sequence). With 1 base clipped from V and 10 bases from J, the junction kept 4 bases outside the gene matches. In nucleotides, the CDR3 is TGTGCCTGGAGTGGGGACAGAAAGTCACCCCTCCACTTT. Encoded protein: CAWSGDRKSPLHF.

In its sample, this clone was seen once. The chain employs TRBV9 and TRBJ2-7; TRBD1 matches at 10 bases. Germline V CDR1 and CDR2: SGDLS, YYNGEE. V was pared by 2 bases and J by 3 bases, with 2 bases of the junction left unmatched. This CDR3 is built from 14 residues. CDR3 coding DNA: TGTGCCAGCAGCGTCGGGACAGGGGTCTACGAGCAGTACTTC. This gives the protein CASSVGTGVYEQYF. Full variable domain (missing parts from reference TRBV9 and TRBJ2-7): DSGVTQTPKHLITATGQRVTLRCSPRSGDLSVYWYQQSLDQGLQFLIQYYNGEERAKGNILERFSAQQFPDLHSELNLSSLELGDSALYFCASSVGTGVYEQYFGPGTRLTVT.

The chain links TRBV12-5 to TRBJ1-2; 8 nucleotides agree with TRBD1. The V gene end was trimmed by 0 bases and the J gene end by 4 bases; junction bases not matched to a gene: 7. Germline CDR1 and CDR2: LGHNT and FRNRAP. The CDR3 contains 16 residues. CDR3 region: CASGLVGPGGSYGYTF. The CDR3 DNA follows: TGTGCTAGTGGTTTGGTAGGGCCAGGGGGCAGCTATGGCTACACCTTC.

The V and J genes are TRBV5-1 and TRBJ1-4; D is perhaps TRBD1 (5 bases). CDR3 length: 15 amino acids. Germline CDR1 and CDR2: SGHRS and YFSETQ. V was clipped by 0 bases and J by 5 bases, with 11 bases between them. This CDR3 is CASSLAIGVNEKLFF. The CDR3 nucleotides are TGCGCCAGCAGCTTGGCCATAGGGGTAAATGAAAAACTGTTTTTT.

V usage is TRBV27 and J usage is TRBJ2-7, with D tentatively TRBD1 (6 bases). Germline CDR1 MNHEY, CDR2 SMNVEV (reference sequence). The CDR3 has 13 residues. Trimming took off 8 bases at V and 3 bases at J, with 14 bases between the two ends. The CDR3 region is CASALTGNYEQYF. In DNA, the CDR3 is TGTGCCAGCGCCTTGACAGGAAACTACGAGCAGTACTTC.

The CDR3 sequence is CASSDGASGNTIYF. The CDR3 nucleotides read TGTGCCAGCAGCGACGGAGCCTCTGGAAACACCATATATTTT. J is TRBJ1-3 and V is TRBV6-5; D ambiguous. Germline assignment: CDR1 MNHEY and CDR2 SVGAGI. This CDR3 has 14 residues. V was pared by 6 bases and J by 0 bases, with 9 bases between.

The gene calls are TRBV4-2 and TRBJ1-5; 7 nucleotides align to TRBD1. The CDR3 has 14 amino acids. Per germline, CDR1 LGHNA and CDR2 YNFKEQ. With V trimmed by 5 bases and J by 4 bases, 5 bases remained unmatched. The CDR3 sequence is CASSKSTGNQPQHF. DNA for the CDR3: TGTGCCAGCAGCAAATCGACAGGGAATCAGCCCCAGCATTTT.

The CDR3 DNA reads TGTGCCAGTAGTTGGGACAGCAAAAGCTCTGGAAACACCATATATTTT. Its protein is CASSWDSKSSGNTIYF. V usage is TRBV19 and J usage is TRBJ1-3, with 7 positions matching TRBD1. The CDR3 runs 16 residues. The junction had 7 bases not matched to a gene; V was cut back by 5 bases and J by 0 bases. Germline V gene sequence: CDR1 LNHDA, CDR2 SQIVND (reference sequence).

This clone was observed a handful of times. This chain uses TRBV19 with TRBJ1-1; tentative D call: TRBD1 (5 bases). V lost 3 bases to trimming and J lost 5 bases, with 13 bases between them. The CDR3 totals 14 residues. Germline-derived CDR1 and CDR2 are LNHDA and SQIVND (reference sequence). In DNA, the CDR3 is TGTGCCAGTAGTATGGGGAGGGGTCGGACTGAAGCTTTCTTT. It specifies CASSMGRGRTEAFF.

About this clone itself: One end of the junction does not line up with germline, which may come from a read error. This chain uses TRBV7-9 with TRBJ2-7; TRBD1 is a possible D gene (7 bases). Germline-derived CDR1 and CDR2 are SEHNR and FQNEAQ (reference sequence). The CDR3 length is 14 residues. CDR3 loop: CAISFWGQGGEQYF. CDR3 nucleotide sequence: TGTGCCATCAGCTTTTGGGGGCAGGGGGGTGAGCAGTACTTC. Using reference TRBV7-9 and TRBJ2-7 for the parts outside the CDR3, the full variable domain is DTGVSQNPRHKITKRGQNVTFRCDPISEHNRLYWYRQTLGQGPEFLTYFQNEAQLEKSRLLSDRFSAERPKGSFSTLEIQRTEQGDSAMYLCAISFWGQGGEQYFGPGTRLTVT.

The J gene is TRBJ2-7, the V gene TRBV30; D gene uncertain. The CDR3 is 13 residues long. The germline gives CDR1 GTSNPN, CDR2 SVGIG (reference sequence). The V gene lost 2 bases and the J gene lost 3 bases, with 11 bases spanning the gap. CDR3 sequence reads: CAWSWRSLYEQYF. DNA of the CDR3: TGTGCCTGGAGTTGGCGGAGTCTCTACGAGCAGTACTTC. Variable domain in full (rest from reference TRBV30 and TRBJ2-7): SQTIHQWPATLVQPVGSPLSLECTVEGTSNPNLYWYRQAAGRGLQLLFYSVGIGQISSEVPQNLSASRPQDRQFILSSKKLLLSDSGFYLCAWSWRSLYEQYFGPGTRLTVT.

This rearrangement joins TRBV18 to TRBJ1-4; D is perhaps TRBD1 (5 bases). The ends were cut back, 5 bases at V and 5 bases at J, with 15 bases in the middle. This CDR3 has 15 residues. Looked up from germline, CDR1 is KGHSH and CDR2 is LQKENI. The CDR3 nucleotides are TGTGCCAGCTCAGCAGGGTCGCGGAAAAATGAAAAACTGTTTTTT. Amino acids: CASSAGSRKNEKLFF.

The chain is built from TRBV18 and TRBJ1-5; TRBD1 aligns across 8 bases. The CDR3 runs 16 residues. Germline CDR1 KGHSH, CDR2 LQKENI. Trimming at V came to 3 bases and at J to 6 bases, leaving 10 bases not matched to a gene. The CDR3 DNA is TGTGCCAGCTCACCCGAGGGACAGGCAGGAGGTCAGCCCCAGCATTTT. This sequence encodes CASSPEGQAGGQPQHF.

This clone has a single count. The V call is TRBV29-1, the J call TRBJ2-2; 10 nucleotides agree with TRBD1. The CDR3 has 14 residues. Germline assignment: CDR1 SQVTM and CDR2 ANQGSEA. The CDR3 is CSAGTGANTGELFF. The CDR3 DNA reads TGCAGTGCCGGGACAGGGGCAAACACCGGGGAGCTGTTTTTT.

Only one count was recorded for this clone. The rearrangement links TRBV5-1 to TRBJ2-1; TRBD2 matches 12 bases. V shed 6 bases and J 6 bases; nucleotides not matched to a gene: 10. CDR3 length: 16 residues. Germline V gene data show CDR1 as SGHRS and CDR2 as YFSETQ. The CDR3 region is CASKREPGLAGNEQFF. DNA of the CDR3: TGCGCCAGCAAAAGGGAACCGGGACTAGCGGGCAATGAGCAGTTCTTC.

This rearrangement joins TRBV27 to TRBJ1-5; 10 bases map to TRBD1. The J segment lost 9 bases and the V segment lost 3 bases, leaving 5 bases of the junction unmatched. This CDR3 has 14 amino acids. In germline, CDR1 is MNHEY, CDR2 SMNVEV (reference sequence). The chain's CDR3 is CASSFGQGEWPQHF. The CDR3 DNA reads as TGTGCCAGCAGTTTCGGACAGGGGGAGTGGCCCCAGCATTTT.

The V and J genes are TRBV3-1 (or the pseudogene TRBV3-2) and TRBJ1-2; 9 bases are shared with TRBD1. Germline V gene data show CDR1 as LGHDT and CDR2 as YNNKEL (reference sequence). The length of the CDR3 is 15 residues. V was clipped by 1 base and J by 6 bases; unmatched bases: 6. In nucleotides, the CDR3 is TGTGCCAGCAGCCAAGCCCCCGGGACAGGGAATGGCTACACCTTC. It yields the protein CASSQAPGTGNGYTF.

This clone was counted a few times. V gene TRBV6-1 combines with J gene TRBJ1-5; D gene unclear. Looked up from germline, CDR1 is MNHNS and CDR2 is SASEGT. V gave up 3 bases and J gave up 7 bases, with 13 bases separating them. CDR3 size: 14 residues. This chain's CDR3 is CASSDPGGFQPQHF. The CDR3, as DNA: TGTGCCAGCAGTGACCCGGGTGGCTTCCAGCCCCAGCATTTT.